This is a list of T cell receptor beta chains from one sample in a study of T cell changes during pregnancy in multiple sclerosis. Sequenced by immunoSEQ multiplex PCR; TCRdb stores in-frame clones only, minus some. The sample includes about 70,000 clones, roughly 94% of them seen just once. Specimen: peripheral blood, collected in the third trimester of pregnancy. The receptors were sampled from a female donor with multiple sclerosis, enrolled in a pregnancy study. The CDR3 runs from the conserved cysteine through the conserved F or W. D genes are given only for firm matches. Size values are once, few and many counts, or a class for expanded clones, and some rows have none.

cdr3_length d_call clone_size j_call v_call cdr3_nt cdr3_aa
15 TRBD2 . TRBJ2-2 TRBV5-5 TGTGCCAGCAGGCCGAGCGGGGGATTCACCGGGGAGCTGTTTTTT CASRPSGGFTGELFF
14 TRBD1 . TRBJ1-5 TRBV7-2 TGTGCCAGCAGCCGGGACAGGGGGGGACAGCCCCAGCATTTT CASSRDRGGQPQHF
14 TRBD1 . TRBJ2-7 TRBV5-6 TGTGCCAGCAGCCCGGGACAGGGGGTGGGCGAGCAGTACTTC CASSPGQGVGEQYF
12 . . TRBJ1-1 TRBV5-6 TGTGCCAGCAGGGGGGGAGACACTGAAGCTTTCTTT CASRGGDTEAFF
11 TRBD2 . TRBJ2-3 TRBV27 TGTGCCACCTCGGGAGGAGATACGCAGTATTTT CATSGGDTQYF
15 . . TRBJ1-2 TRBV4-2 TGTGCCAGCAGCAAAGGCGAGGGCGTCAACTATGGCTACACCTTC CASSKGEGVNYGYTF
14 TRBD1 once TRBJ2-7 TRBV27 TGTGCCAGCAGTTGGGGGACAGGGGGAGGAGAGCAGTACTTC CASSWGTGGGEQYF
15 TRBD1 . TRBJ1-2 TRBV6-5 TGTGCCAGCAGTCCATTACAGGGGGCGCTCTATGGCTACACCTTC CASSPLQGALYGYTF
11 TRBD1 . TRBJ1-2 TRBV20-1 TGCAGTGCTATCGAGGGGGCGGGCTACACCTTC CSAIEGAGYTF
16 TRBD1 . TRBJ2-6 TRBV4-3 TGCGCCAGCAGCTCGACAGGGCCCTCTGGGGCCAACGTCCTGACTTTC CASSSTGPSGANVLTF
15 . . TRBJ1-4 TRBV5-4 TGTGCCAGCAGCTTGGCTGGTGGGGCGGGGGAAAAACTGTTTTTT CASSLAGGAGEKLFF
14 . . TRBJ2-7 TRBV18 TGTGCCAGCTCACCAGGACAGAGTTCCTACGAGCAGTACTTC CASSPGQSSYEQYF
19 TRBD1 . TRBJ2-3 TRBV2 TGTGCCAGCAGTACAACTCGGCCGGGACAGGGGGTAGTACCAGATACGCAGTATTTT CASSTTRPGQGVVPDTQYF
15 TRBD1 . TRBJ1-2 TRBV4-2 TGTGCCAGCAGCCAATATACAGGGGATGCGCAAGGCTACACCTTC CASSQYTGDAQGYTF